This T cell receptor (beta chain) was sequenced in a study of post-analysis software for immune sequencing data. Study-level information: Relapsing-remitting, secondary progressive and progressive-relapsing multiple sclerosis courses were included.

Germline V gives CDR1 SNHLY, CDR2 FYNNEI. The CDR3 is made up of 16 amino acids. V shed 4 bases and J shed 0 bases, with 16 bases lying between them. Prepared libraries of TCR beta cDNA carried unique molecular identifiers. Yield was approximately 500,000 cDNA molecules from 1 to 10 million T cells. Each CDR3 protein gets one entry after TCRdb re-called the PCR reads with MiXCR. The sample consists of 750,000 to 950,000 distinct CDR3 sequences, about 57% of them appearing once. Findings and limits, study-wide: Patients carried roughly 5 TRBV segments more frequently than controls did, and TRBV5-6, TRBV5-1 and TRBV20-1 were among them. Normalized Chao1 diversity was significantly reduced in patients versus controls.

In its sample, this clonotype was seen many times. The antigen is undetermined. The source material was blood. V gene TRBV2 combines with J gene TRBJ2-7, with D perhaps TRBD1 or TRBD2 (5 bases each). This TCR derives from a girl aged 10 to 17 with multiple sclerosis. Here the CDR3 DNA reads TGTGCCAGCAGTGTATCAGTCAGGGAGAGCTCCTACGAGCAGTACTTC. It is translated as CASSVSVRESSYEQYF.